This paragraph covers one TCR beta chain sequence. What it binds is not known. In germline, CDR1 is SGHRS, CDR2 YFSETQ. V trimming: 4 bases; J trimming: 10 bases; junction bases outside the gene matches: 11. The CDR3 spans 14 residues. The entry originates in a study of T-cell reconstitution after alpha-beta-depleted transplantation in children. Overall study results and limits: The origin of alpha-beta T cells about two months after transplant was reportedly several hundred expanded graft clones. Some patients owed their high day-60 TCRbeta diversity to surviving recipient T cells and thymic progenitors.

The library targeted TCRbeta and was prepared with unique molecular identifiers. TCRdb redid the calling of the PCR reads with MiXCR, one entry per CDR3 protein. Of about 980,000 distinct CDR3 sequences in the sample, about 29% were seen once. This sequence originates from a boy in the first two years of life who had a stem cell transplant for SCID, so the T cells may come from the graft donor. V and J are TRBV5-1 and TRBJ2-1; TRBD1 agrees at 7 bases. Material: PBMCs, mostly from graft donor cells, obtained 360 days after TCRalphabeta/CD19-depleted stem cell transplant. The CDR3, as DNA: TGCGCCAGCAGCGAAGACAGGGAGCTTTACGAGCAGTTCTTC. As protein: CASSEDRELYEQFF.